Listed below are T cell receptor beta chains from one sample, sequenced in a study of blood T cells in healthy people across ages. From the 5' RACE reads, TCRdb called clonotypes with MiXCR, one entry per CDR3 protein. The table has 600,000 or so distinct CDR3 sequences, about 30% seen once; the top ten hold about 15%. Sequenced input: blood. These receptors all come from an elderly woman in good health. CDR3s include the opening cysteine and the closing phenylalanine or tryptophan. The D gene is left open where the match is weak. A row's size may be missing; if present it is once, few, many or a size class.

v_gene	d_gene	j_gene	abundance	CDR3nt	CDR3aa
TRBV27	TRBD1	TRBJ1-6	.	TGTGCCAGCAGTTTCCGACAGGGGAATCCACCCCTCCACTTT	CASSFRQGNPPLHF
TRBV3-1	.	TRBJ1-1	many	TGTGCCAGCAGCCCTTTGATGGAGAACACTGAAGCTTTCTTT	CASSPLMENTEAFF
TRBV20-1	.	TRBJ2-7	.	TGCAGTGCTAGAGTTGCGGATTCCTACGAGCAGTACTTC	CSARVADSYEQYF
TRBV19	.	TRBJ1-2	.	TGTGCCAGTAGTATTAAGCCGCTTGAAGGCTACACCTTC	CASSIKPLEGYTF
TRBV6-2/TRBV6-3	.	TRBJ1-1	.	TGTGCCAGCAGTTACGGCGGACGAACGAACACTGAAGCTTTCTTT	CASSYGGRTNTEAFF
TRBV29-1	.	TRBJ2-6	many	TGCAGCGTTACAAAGGCGGGGGGGGCCAACGTCCTGACTTTC	CSVTKAGGANVLTF
TRBV12-3/TRBV12-4	.	TRBJ1-6	.	TGTGCCAGCAGTTTAGTAGGGGGGGGCGATTCACCCCTCCACTTT	CASSLVGGGDSPLHF
TRBV12-3/TRBV12-4	.	TRBJ1-2	many	TGTGCCAGCAGTTTAGAGGGGCAATATGGCTACACCTTC	CASSLEGQYGYTF
TRBV5-1	TRBD2	TRBJ2-3	.	TGCGCCAGCAGCTTTAAAGGGACTAGCGGGGGTGATACGCAGTATTTT	CASSFKGTSGGDTQYF
TRBV21-1	.	TRBJ2-5	many	TGTGCCAGCAGCAAGGGGGAGTCGGAGACCCAGTACTTC	CASSKGESETQYF
TRBV6-2/TRBV6-3	TRBD2	TRBJ2-1	.	TGTGCCAGCAGCCGTATAGCGGGGGCCTACAATGAGCAGTTCTTC	CASSRIAGAYNEQFF
TRBV7-3	.	TRBJ2-7	.	TGTGCCAGCCGGAGAGGGAGTGACGAGCAGGACTTC	CASRRGSDEQDF